This T cell receptor (beta chain) came from a study of shared clonotypes between healthy human individuals. Study-wide findings and caveats: Richness estimates generally favored naive over memory subsets. Sequencing depth was expected to influence donor clonotype sharing.

The repertoire was sequenced with immunoSEQ multiplex PCR; TCRdb's copy has only in-frame clones and lacks some. The sample includes about 600,000 clones, around 97% of them seen just once. Note on this clone: Its antigen remains unidentified.

With 7 bases removed from V and 3 bases from J, the gap between germline ends came to 18 bases. Looked up from germline, CDR1 is SEHNR and CDR2 is FQNEAQ (reference sequence). The CDR3 consists of 16 residues. Sequenced: naive CD4+ T cells sorted from blood. The subset: CD45RA+ positively selected. J is TRBJ2-2 and V is TRBV7-9, with D unclear. The clonotype originates from a woman aged 25 to 39 in good health. DNA of the CDR3: TGTGCCAGCAACGACTTAACGTCTAGGGACACCGGGGAGCTGTTTTTT. It specifies CASNDLTSRDTGELFF.